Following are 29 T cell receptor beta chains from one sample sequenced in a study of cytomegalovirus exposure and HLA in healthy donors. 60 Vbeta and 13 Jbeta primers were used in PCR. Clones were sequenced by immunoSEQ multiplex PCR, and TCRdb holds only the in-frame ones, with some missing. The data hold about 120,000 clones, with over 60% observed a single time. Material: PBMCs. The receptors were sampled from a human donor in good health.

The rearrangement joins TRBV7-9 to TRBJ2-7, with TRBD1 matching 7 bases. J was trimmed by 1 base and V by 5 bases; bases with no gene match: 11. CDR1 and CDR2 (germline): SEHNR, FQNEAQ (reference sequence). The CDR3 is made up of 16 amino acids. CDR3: CASSPRVGTVSYEQYF. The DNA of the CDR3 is TGTGCCAGCAGCCCAAGGGTTGGGACAGTTTCCTACGAGCAGTACTTC.

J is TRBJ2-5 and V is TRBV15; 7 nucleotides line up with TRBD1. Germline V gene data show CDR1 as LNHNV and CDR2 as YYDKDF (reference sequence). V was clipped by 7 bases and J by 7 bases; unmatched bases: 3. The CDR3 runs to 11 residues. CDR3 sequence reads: CATKGAGTQYF. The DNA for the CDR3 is TGTGCCACCAAGGGGGCTGGGACCCAGTACTTC.

The CDR3 loop reads CASSIGLQGAGQPQHF. The CDR3 DNA follows: TGTGCCAGTAGTATTGGCCTACAGGGGGCTGGTCAGCCCCAGCATTTT. V usage is TRBV19 and J usage is TRBJ1-5, with TRBD1 matching over 9 bases. The V and J ends lost 3 bases and 6 bases, in that order; junction bases with no gene match: 9. Germline V lookup: CDR1 LNHDA, CDR2 SQIVND (reference sequence). The CDR3 sequence is 16 residues long.

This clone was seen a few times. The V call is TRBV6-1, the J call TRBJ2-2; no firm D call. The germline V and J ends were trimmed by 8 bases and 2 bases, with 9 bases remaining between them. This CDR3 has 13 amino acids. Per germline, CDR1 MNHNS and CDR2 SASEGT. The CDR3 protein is CASLRANTGELFF. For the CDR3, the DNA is TGTGCCAGCCTAAGAGCCAACACCGGGGAGCTGTTTTTT.

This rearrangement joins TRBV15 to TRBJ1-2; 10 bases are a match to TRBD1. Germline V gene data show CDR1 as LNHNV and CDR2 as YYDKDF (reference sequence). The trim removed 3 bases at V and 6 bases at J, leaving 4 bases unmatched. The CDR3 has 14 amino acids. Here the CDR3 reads CATSSGTGVNGYTF. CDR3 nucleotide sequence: TGTGCCACCAGCAGCGGGACAGGGGTCAATGGCTACACCTTC. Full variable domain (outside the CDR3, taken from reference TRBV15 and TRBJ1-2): DAMVIQNPRYQVTQFGKPVTLSCSQTLNHNVMYWYQQKSSQAPKLLFHYYDKDFNNEADTPDNFQSRRPNTSFCFLDIRSPGLGDTAMYLCATSSGTGVNGYTFGSGTRLTVV.

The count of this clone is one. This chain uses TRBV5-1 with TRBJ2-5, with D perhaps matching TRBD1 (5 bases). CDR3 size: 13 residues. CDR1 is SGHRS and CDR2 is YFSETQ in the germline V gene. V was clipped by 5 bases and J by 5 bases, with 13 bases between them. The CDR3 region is CASRDNQEETQYF. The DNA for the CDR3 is TGCGCCAGCAGGGACAACCAGGAGGAGACCCAGTACTTC.

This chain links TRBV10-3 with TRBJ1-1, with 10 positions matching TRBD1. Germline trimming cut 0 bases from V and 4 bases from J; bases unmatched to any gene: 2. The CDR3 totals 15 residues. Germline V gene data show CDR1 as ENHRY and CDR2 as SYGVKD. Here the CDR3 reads CAISESGTGATEAFF. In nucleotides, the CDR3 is TGTGCCATCAGTGAGTCGGGGACAGGGGCCACTGAAGCTTTCTTT.

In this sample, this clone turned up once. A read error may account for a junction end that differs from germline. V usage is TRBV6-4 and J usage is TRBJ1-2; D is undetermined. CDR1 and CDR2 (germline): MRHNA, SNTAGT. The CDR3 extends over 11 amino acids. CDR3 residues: CATSLRYGYTF. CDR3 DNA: TGTGCCACCAGTCTGAGGTATGGCTACACCTTC.

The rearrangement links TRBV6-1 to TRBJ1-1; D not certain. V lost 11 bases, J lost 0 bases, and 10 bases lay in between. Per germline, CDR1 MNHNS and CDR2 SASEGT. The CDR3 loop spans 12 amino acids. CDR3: CASTALNTEAFF. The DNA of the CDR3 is TGTGCCTCCACAGCCTTGAACACTGAAGCTTTCTTT.

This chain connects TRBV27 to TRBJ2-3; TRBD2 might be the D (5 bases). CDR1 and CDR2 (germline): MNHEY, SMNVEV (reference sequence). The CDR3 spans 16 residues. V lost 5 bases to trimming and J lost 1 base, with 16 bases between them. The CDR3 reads CASSQTGWGGTDTQYF. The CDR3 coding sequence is TGTGCCAGCAGTCAGACGGGGTGGGGAGGCACAGATACGCAGTATTTT.

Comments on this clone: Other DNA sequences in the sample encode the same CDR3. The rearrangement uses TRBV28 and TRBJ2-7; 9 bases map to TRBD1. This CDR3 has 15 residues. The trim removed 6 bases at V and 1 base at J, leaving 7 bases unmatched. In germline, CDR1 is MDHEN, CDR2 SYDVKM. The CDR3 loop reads CASRTTTGGSYEQYF. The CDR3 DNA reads TGTGCCAGCAGAACAACGACAGGGGGATCCTACGAGCAGTACTTC.

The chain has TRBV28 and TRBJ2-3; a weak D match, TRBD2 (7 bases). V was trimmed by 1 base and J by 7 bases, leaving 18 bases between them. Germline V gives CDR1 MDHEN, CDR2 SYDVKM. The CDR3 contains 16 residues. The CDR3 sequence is CASSLYVGGAPYTQYF. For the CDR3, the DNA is TGTGCCAGCAGTTTATATGTGGGGGGGGCCCCCTATACGCAGTATTTT.

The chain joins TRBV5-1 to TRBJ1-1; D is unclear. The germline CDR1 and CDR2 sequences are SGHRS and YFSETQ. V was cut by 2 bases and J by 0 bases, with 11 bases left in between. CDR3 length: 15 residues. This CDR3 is CASSFTANLNTEAFF. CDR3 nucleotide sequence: TGCGCCAGCAGCTTTACCGCTAACTTGAACACTGAAGCTTTCTTT.

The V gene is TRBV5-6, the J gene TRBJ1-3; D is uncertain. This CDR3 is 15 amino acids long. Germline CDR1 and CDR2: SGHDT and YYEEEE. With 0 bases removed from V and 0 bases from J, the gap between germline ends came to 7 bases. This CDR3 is CASSLAASSGNTIYF. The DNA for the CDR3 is TGTGCCAGCAGCTTGGCCGCCAGCTCTGGAAACACCATATATTTT.

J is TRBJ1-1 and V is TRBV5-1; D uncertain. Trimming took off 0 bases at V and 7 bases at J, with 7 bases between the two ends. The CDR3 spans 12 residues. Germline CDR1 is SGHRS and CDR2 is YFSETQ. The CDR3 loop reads CASSLVQDEAFF. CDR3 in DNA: TGCGCCAGCAGCTTGGTTCAGGATGAAGCTTTCTTT.

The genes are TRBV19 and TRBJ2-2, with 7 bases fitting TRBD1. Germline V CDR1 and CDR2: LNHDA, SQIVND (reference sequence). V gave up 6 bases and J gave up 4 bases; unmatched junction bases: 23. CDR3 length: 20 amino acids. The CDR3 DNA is TGTGCCAGTAGCCCCAAAGTCAAAGCAGTAAGGGGGCAAGTCACCGGGGAGCTGTTTTTT. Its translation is CASSPKVKAVRGQVTGELFF. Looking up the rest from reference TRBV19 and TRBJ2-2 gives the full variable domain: DGGITQSPKYLFRKEGQNVTLSCEQNLNHDAMYWYRQDPGQGLRLIYYSQIVNDFQKGDIAEGYSVSREKKESFPLTVTSAQKNPTAFYLCASSPKVKAVRGQVTGELFFGEGSRLTVL.

CDR3 sequence reads: CASSFGGTEAFF. CDR3 DNA: TGCGCCAGCAGCTTTGGAGGAACTGAAGCTTTCTTT. This sequence joins TRBV5-1 and TRBJ1-1; D is uncertain. V gave up 2 bases and J gave up 5 bases, with 7 bases separating them. The CDR3 length is 12 residues. In germline, CDR1 is SGHRS, CDR2 YFSETQ.

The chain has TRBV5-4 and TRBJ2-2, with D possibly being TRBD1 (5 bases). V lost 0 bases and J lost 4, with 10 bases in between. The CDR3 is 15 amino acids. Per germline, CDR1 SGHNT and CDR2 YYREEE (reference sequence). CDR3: CASSLEAQGTGELFF. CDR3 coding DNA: TGTGCCAGCAGCTTGGAGGCCCAGGGCACCGGGGAGCTGTTTTTT.

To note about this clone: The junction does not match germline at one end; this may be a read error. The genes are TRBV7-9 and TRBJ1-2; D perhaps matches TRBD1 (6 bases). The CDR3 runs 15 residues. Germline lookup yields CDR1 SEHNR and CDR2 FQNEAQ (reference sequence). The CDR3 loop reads CSSSLGGGGNDGYTF. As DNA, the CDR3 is TGTTCCAGCAGCTTAGGGGGGGGAGGGAACGATGGCTACACCTTC. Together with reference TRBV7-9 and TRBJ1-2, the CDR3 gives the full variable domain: DTGVSQNPRHKITKRGQNVTFRCDPISEHNRLYWYRQTLGQGPEFLTYFQNEAQLEKSRLLSDRFSAERPKGSFSTLEIQRTEQGDSAMYLCSSSLGGGGNDGYTFGSGTRLTVV.

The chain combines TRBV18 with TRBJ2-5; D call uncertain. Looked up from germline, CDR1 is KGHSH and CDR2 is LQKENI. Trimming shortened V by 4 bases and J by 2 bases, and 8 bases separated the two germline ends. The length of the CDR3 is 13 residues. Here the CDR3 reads CASSRAEQETQYF. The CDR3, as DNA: TGTGCCAGCTCACGGGCAGAACAAGAGACCCAGTACTTC.

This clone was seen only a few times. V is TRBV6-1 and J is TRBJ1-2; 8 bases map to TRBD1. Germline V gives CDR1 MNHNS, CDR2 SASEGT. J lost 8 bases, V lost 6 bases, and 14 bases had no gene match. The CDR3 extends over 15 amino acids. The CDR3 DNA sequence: TGTGCCAGCAGCCGCTCCAGGACAGGGAGTCGAGGCTACACCTTC. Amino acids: CASSRSRTGSRGYTF.

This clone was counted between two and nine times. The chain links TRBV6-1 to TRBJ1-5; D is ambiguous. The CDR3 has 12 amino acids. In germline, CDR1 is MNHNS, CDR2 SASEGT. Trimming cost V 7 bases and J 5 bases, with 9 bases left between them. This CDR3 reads CASTPSDQPQHF. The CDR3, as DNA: TGTGCCAGCACCCCATCGGATCAGCCCCAGCATTTT.

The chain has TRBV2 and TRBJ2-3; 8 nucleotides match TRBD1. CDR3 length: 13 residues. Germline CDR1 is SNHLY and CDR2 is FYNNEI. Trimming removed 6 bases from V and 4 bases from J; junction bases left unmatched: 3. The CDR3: CASSLTGADTQYF. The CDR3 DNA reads TGTGCCAGCAGCCTGACAGGGGCAGATACGCAGTATTTT.

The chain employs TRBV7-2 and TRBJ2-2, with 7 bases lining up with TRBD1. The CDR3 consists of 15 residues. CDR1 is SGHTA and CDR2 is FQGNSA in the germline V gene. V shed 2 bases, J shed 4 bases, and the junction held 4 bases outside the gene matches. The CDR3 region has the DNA TGTGCCAGCAGCTTAAGGGGGCCACGCACCGGGGAGCTGTTTTTT. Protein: CASSLRGPRTGELFF.

CDR3 region: CASTGSYNEQFF. CDR3 bases: TGTGCCAGTACCGGCTCCTACAATGAGCAGTTCTTC. This chain uses TRBV19 with TRBJ2-1; no reliable D call. Trimming stripped 7 bases from V and 0 bases from J, with 4 bases between. The CDR3 spans 12 residues. Germline CDR1 reads LNHDA; CDR2 reads SQIVND (reference sequence).

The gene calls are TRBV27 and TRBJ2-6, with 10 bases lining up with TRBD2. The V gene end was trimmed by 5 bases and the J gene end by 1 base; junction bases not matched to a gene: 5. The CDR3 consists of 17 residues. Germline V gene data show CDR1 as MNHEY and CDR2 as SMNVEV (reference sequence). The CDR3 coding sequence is TGTGCCAGCAGTACAGCGGGGGGGGAATCTGGGGCCAACGTCCTGACTTTC. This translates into CASSTAGGESGANVLTF.

The CDR3 sequence is CASSGTGGRTHEAFF. Written as DNA, the CDR3 is TGTGCCAGCAGTGGGACAGGGGGCCGCACCCATGAAGCTTTCTTT. V gene TRBV28 combines with J gene TRBJ1-1, with 12 bases lining up with TRBD1. The CDR3 is 15 residues long. Germline-derived CDR1 and CDR2 are MDHEN and SYDVKM. The J segment lost 7 bases and the V segment lost 5 bases, leaving 8 bases of the junction unmatched.

CDR3 DNA sequence: TGTGCCAGCAGCCAAAAACCAGGGGGCAGGCAGAACACTGAAGCTTTCTTT. It yields the protein CASSQKPGGRQNTEAFF. V is TRBV5-4 and J is TRBJ1-1; TRBD1 matches at 8 bases. The CDR3 is 17 residues long. Germline loops: CDR1 SGHNT, CDR2 YYREEE (reference sequence). V trimming: 4 bases; J trimming: 1 base; junction bases outside the gene matches: 12.

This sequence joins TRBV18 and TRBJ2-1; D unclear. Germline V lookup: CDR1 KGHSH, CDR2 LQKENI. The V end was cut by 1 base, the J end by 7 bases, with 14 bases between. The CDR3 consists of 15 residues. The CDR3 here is CASSPLAPGSNEQFF. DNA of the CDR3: TGTGCCAGCTCACCACTAGCCCCTGGTTCTAATGAGCAGTTCTTC.